Listed here is a single T cell receptor beta chain. The target antigen is unknown. These data come from a study of cytomegalovirus exposure and HLA in healthy donors. Points from the study as a whole: Roughly even sequencing depth across donors was the assumption behind the presence/absence analyses.

The germline V gene has CDR1 SGHTA and CDR2 FQGNSA. V was trimmed by 4 bases and J by 4 bases, leaving 14 bases between them. The CDR3 totals 15 residues. Vbeta (60) and Jbeta (13) primers were used in the PCR. Sequenced by immunoSEQ multiplex PCR; TCRdb stores in-frame clones only, minus some. The sample has about 160,000 clones; roughly 80% are singletons. This chain links TRBV7-2 with TRBJ1-5, with D uncertain. The material sequenced was PBMCs. The source is a female donor in good health and CMV-seronegative. The CDR3 region has the DNA TGTGCCAGCAGCTCGGGAGGAGGAATGAATCAGCCCCAGCATTTT. Its translation is CASSSGGGMNQPQHF.